The clone carrying this T cell receptor beta chain was detected many times. Germline V gives CDR1 MDHEN, CDR2 SYDVKM. This CDR3 has 11 amino acids. Per sample, a minimum of 6.5 million PBMCs were isolated. This record belongs to a study of blood T cells in healthy people across ages. A second PCR, run for about 6 to 12 cycles, used a sample-barcoded 5' primer plus a J-beta primer mix. In TCRdb, the 5' RACE reads were re-called with MiXCR into one record per CDR3 protein. The table lists 550,000 to 800,000 distinct CDR3 sequences, approximately 21% of them singletons. The clonotype was recovered from a man in his 70s in good health. The specimen sequenced was blood. V and J are TRBV28 and TRBJ2-1; tentative D call: TRBD1 (6 bases). The CDR3 DNA sequence: TGTGCTGAGGGGGTGCACAATGAGCAGTTCTTC. Translation: CAEGVHNEQFF.